The 9 T cell receptor beta chains listed next were all sequenced from one sample in a study of blood T cell repertoires in COVID-19 (dated by TCRdb to the early 2020s). Library prep was done by the immunoSEQ multiplex PCR assay. This immuneACCESS table, as held by TCRdb, lists in-frame sequences with V and J called but not all clones. Of the missing ones, under half trace to an unresolved V gene in checked studies; the others have no known cause. This sample is represented by about 300,000 clones; more than 80% of them were singletons. The ten most abundant clones make up roughly 1.1% of the sample. The sample taken for sequencing was PBMCs or T cells enriched from blood (not recorded which). These receptors were taken from a woman aged 30 to 39 who had recovered from COVID-19.

The table lists this clone with a count of one. The chain recombines TRBV6-5 with TRBJ1-2, with D maybe TRBD1 (6 bases). Between the trimmed V and J ends, which lost 6 bases and 5 bases, there was a span of 16 bases. This CDR3 has 14 residues. Per the germline V gene, CDR1 is MNHEY and CDR2 is SVGAGI. The CDR3 loop reads CASRQPGQSYGYTF. DNA of the CDR3: TGTGCCAGCAGACAACCCGGACAGTCATATGGCTACACCTTC.

The J gene is TRBJ2-5, the V gene TRBV7-2, with a tentative D call TRBD2 (7 bases). V lost 0 bases, J lost 5 bases, and 16 bases lay in between. CDR1 is SGHTA, CDR2 FQGNSA, per germline. There are 16 residues in the CDR3. CDR3 sequence: CASSLARGAWSETQYF. The CDR3 DNA follows: TGTGCCAGCAGCTTAGCTCGGGGGGCTTGGTCGGAGACCCAGTACTTC.

The chain employs TRBV15 and TRBJ2-1, with 7 nucleotides matching TRBD2. Germline V CDR1 and CDR2: LNHNV, YYDKDF (reference sequence). Germline trimming cut 1 base from V and 2 bases from J; bases unmatched to any gene: 5. The CDR3 runs to 16 residues. The CDR3 protein is CATSRGTSDAYNEQFF. The CDR3 coding sequence is TGTGCCACCAGCAGAGGGACTAGTGACGCCTACAATGAGCAGTTCTTC.

This sequence joins TRBV30 and TRBJ1-5; D may be TRBD1 (5 bases). V was trimmed by 2 bases and J by 4 bases, leaving 12 bases between them. The germline V gene encodes CDR1 GTSNPN and CDR2 SVGIG (reference sequence). CDR3 length: 14 residues. The CDR3 region is CAWSPEAGNQPQHF. The DNA of the CDR3 is TGTGCCTGGAGTCCCGAGGCAGGGAATCAGCCCCAGCATTTT.

The CDR3 here is CASSLDLAGGPSEQFF. The CDR3 coding sequence is TGTGCCAGCAGCTTAGATCTAGCGGGAGGGCCGAGTGAGCAGTTCTTC. The rearrangement links TRBV7-9 to TRBJ2-1, with TRBD2 matching over 12 bases. The germline V gene encodes CDR1 SEHNR and CDR2 FQNEAQ (reference sequence). V lost 1 base, J lost 9 bases, and 7 bases stayed unmatched. The CDR3 runs to 16 residues.

This clone was observed a single time. J is TRBJ2-7 and V is TRBV19; 10 nucleotides match TRBD1. The CDR3 totals 15 residues. Looked up from germline, CDR1 is LNHDA and CDR2 is SQIVND (reference sequence). With 4 bases clipped from V and 3 bases from J, the junction kept 6 bases outside the gene matches. This chain's CDR3 is CASSTLRTGGYEQYF. CDR3 nucleotide sequence: TGTGCCAGTAGTACCCTCCGGACAGGGGGCTACGAGCAGTACTTC.

The V gene is TRBV28, the J gene TRBJ1-5, with D perhaps matching TRBD1 (5 bases). The CDR3 has 15 residues. V lost 3 bases and J lost 2, with 11 bases in between. Germline V lookup: CDR1 MDHEN, CDR2 SYDVKM. The CDR3 is CASSLLQGGNQPQHF. Here the CDR3 DNA reads TGTGCCAGCAGTTTGCTTCAAGGGGGCAATCAGCCCCAGCATTTT. Full variable domain (rest looked up from reference TRBV28 and TRBJ1-5): DVKVTQSSRYLVKRTGEKVFLECVQDMDHENMFWYRQDPGLGLRLIYFSYDVKMKEKGDIPEGYSVSREKKERFSLILESASTNQTSMYLCASSLLQGGNQPQHFGDGTRLSIL.

The chain uses TRBV3-1 (or the pseudogene TRBV3-2) and TRBJ2-2, with D perhaps TRBD2 (6 bases). The CDR3 runs 16 residues. The V end lost 4 bases, the J end lost 0 bases, and 12 bases lay between the germline ends. Per germline, CDR1 LGHDT and CDR2 YNNKEL (reference sequence). In DNA, the CDR3 is TGTGCCAGCAGCCCCCCCGGGAGAACGAACACCGGGGAGCTGTTTTTT. Residues: CASSPPGRTNTGELFF.

The V and J genes are TRBV24-1 and TRBJ2-5, with TRBD2 identical over 8 bases. V lost 3 bases, J lost 4 bases, and 6 bases stayed unmatched. This CDR3 has 15 residues. Germline V gene sequence: CDR1 KGHDR, CDR2 SFDVKD. The CDR3 spells CATSDQAGGGETQYF. CDR3 sequence (DNA): TGTGCCACCAGTGATCAGGCGGGAGGTGGAGAGACCCAGTACTTC.